Sequencing of this TCR beta chain was carried out in a study of blood T cell repertoires in COVID-19. Study in general: COVID-19 samples, acute and convalescent, were from the United States, Italy and Spain.

Authors' methods: Scientists estimated how many nucleated cells there were by amplifying reference gene primers. The assay was immunoSEQ multiplex PCR, and TCRdb's table has in-frame clones only and misses some. That table furnishes V, J and clone size, whereas the DNA furnished D and trimming. The repertoire holds roughly 260,000 clones, about 91% seen once, with under 3% in the top ten. The trim removed 4 bases at V and 6 bases at J, leaving 11 bases unmatched. Germline V CDR1 and CDR2: SGHRS, YFSETQ. The CDR3 contains 16 residues. Seattle participants joined during active infection and were tracked over time.

The sequencing sample was made of peripheral blood. This receptor was identified in a person under 35 with COVID-19, enrolled during active disease. This rearrangement joins TRBV5-1 to TRBJ2-3; 10 bases align to TRBD2. CDR3 residues: CASSLLTSGRYDTQYF. CDR3 coding DNA: TGCGCCAGCAGCCTCCTGACTAGCGGGCGCTATGATACGCAGTATTTT.